A selection of T cell receptor beta chains follows, all from one sample in a study of blood T cell repertoires in COVID-19. TCRdb's table, derived via immunoSEQ multiplex PCR, lists solely in-frame clones and lacks some. The data contain some 130,000 clones, 85% to 90% of them singletons. Source material: peripheral blood. Receptor source: a man in his sixties with COVID-19, enrolled during active disease. Each CDR3 is given with its conserved first and last residue. Each record gives: D gene, V gene, J gene, clone size, CDR3 DNA, CDR3 protein. A D gene is named only where the DNA matches it firmly. Some rows have no size entry. The others give once, few or many, or a class for an expanded clone.

TRBD1	TRBV11-1	TRBJ1-1	NA	TGTGCCAGCAGCCCCGGACAGGGGGCCAGAACTGAAGCTTTCTTT	CASSPGQGARTEAFF
TRBD1	TRBV3-1/TRBV3-2	TRBJ1-6	NA	TGTGCCAGCAGCCAAGCTACAGGGGAAGCCCTCCACTTT	CASSQATGEALHF
NA	TRBV19	TRBJ2-3	NA	TGTGCCAGTTCGGAAGGGGTCACCGTGGGGACGCAGTATTTT	CASSEGVTVGTQYF
NA	TRBV28	TRBJ1-4	NA	TGTGCCAGCGGGGGGGACCCTAATGAAAAACTGTTTTTT	CASGGDPNEKLFF
NA	TRBV5-1	TRBJ2-7	NA	TGCGCCAGCAGCTCAGGCGAACGAGCCTCCTACGAGCAGTACTTC	CASSSGERASYEQYF
NA	TRBV19	TRBJ2-7	NA	TGTGCCAGTAGTTCCAGGGCACCCTCCTACGAGCAGTACTTC	CASSSRAPSYEQYF
NA	TRBV6-1	TRBJ1-1	NA	TGTGCCAGCAGTGTGGGGAAACAACAGGGCTCGAACACTGAAGCTTTCTTT	CASSVGKQQGSNTEAFF
TRBD1	TRBV4-1	TRBJ1-3	NA	TGCGCCAGCAGCCAAGATTATGGGACAGATGGAAACACCATATATTTT	CASSQDYGTDGNTIYF
NA	TRBV6-5	TRBJ1-4	NA	TGTGCCAGCAGTCTACAGGGTCTAAATGAAAAACTGTTTTTT	CASSLQGLNEKLFF
TRBD1	TRBV18	TRBJ2-3	NA	TGTGCCAGCTCATCGCTGGGACAGGGAGATACGCAGTATTTT	CASSSLGQGDTQYF
TRBD1	TRBV30	TRBJ2-3	NA	TGTGCCTGGAGAGGACAGGGGGCGGTCACAGATACGCAGTATTTT	CAWRGQGAVTDTQYF
NA	TRBV6-5	TRBJ1-5	NA	TGTGCCAGCCGGACAGCAAACAATCAGCCCCAGCATTTT	CASRTANNQPQHF
NA	TRBV6-5	TRBJ1-5	once	TGTGCCAGCGAACCACACCAACAACGTGAGCCCCAGCATTTT	CASEPHQQREPQHF
TRBD2	TRBV3-1/TRBV3-2	TRBJ2-3	NA	TGTGCCAGCAGCCACCTAGCGGGGAGCCGCACAGATACGCAGTATTTT	CASSHLAGSRTDTQYF
TRBD1	TRBV7-3	TRBJ1-2	NA	TGTGCCAGCAGCCCATCAGGGGGCGGTCACTATGGCTACACCTTC	CASSPSGGGHYGYTF
TRBD1	TRBV27	TRBJ2-1	few	TGTGCCAGCAGTTTTGGGACAGGGGGCTACAATGAGCAGTTCTTC	CASSFGTGGYNEQFF
TRBD1	TRBV7-2	TRBJ1-1	NA	TGTGCCAGCAGCCGTGACAGGGTGGGGAACACTGAAGCTTTCTTT	CASSRDRVGNTEAFF
TRBD1	TRBV5-4	TRBJ2-1	NA	TGTGCCAGCAGCTCCGGACAGGGGTCTGACAATGAGCAGTTCTTC	CASSSGQGSDNEQFF
NA	TRBV4-1	TRBJ2-7	NA	TGCGCCAGCAGCCATGGGGGGAGGTTCGACGAGCAGTACTTC	CASSHGGRFDEQYF
NA	TRBV14	TRBJ2-5	NA	TGTGCCAGCAGGGGGCCCGGCCGAGAGACCCAGTACTTC	CASRGPGRETQYF
TRBD2	TRBV7-2	TRBJ2-3	NA	TGTGCCAGCAGCTTAGGGGGCCGAGTTAGCGGGGGGCGGGATACGCAGTATTTT	CASSLGGRVSGGRDTQYF
NA	TRBV10-2	TRBJ2-2	NA	TGCGCCAGCAGTGCCCGGGCGGGCACCGGGGAGCTGTTTTTT	CASSARAGTGELFF
NA	TRBV7-2	TRBJ1-4	once	TGTGCCAGCAGCACGGAGTCAACTAATGAAAAACTGTTTTTT	CASSTESTNEKLFF
TRBD1	TRBV7-6	TRBJ1-1	NA	TGTGCCAGCAGCTTAGCCTTAGACAGGGTATTCACTGAAGCTTTCTTT	CASSLALDRVFTEAFF
NA	TRBV2	TRBJ1-1	NA	TGTGCCAGCAGTAGAAACAGGGTTGTCTCTGAAGCTTTCTTT	CASSRNRVVSEAFF
TRBD1	TRBV7-2	TRBJ2-1	NA	TGTGCCAGCAGTTTTAGCCGGGACAGGGACCCCTACAATGAGCAGTTCTTC	CASSFSRDRDPYNEQFF
NA	TRBV30	TRBJ2-7	NA	TGTGCCTGGAGTGGAAACAGTGAGAGCTCCTACGAGCAGTACTTC	CAWSGNSESSYEQYF
TRBD2	TRBV7-2	TRBJ2-5	NA	TGTGCCAGCAGCTTCAGCGGGGGGCAAGAGACCCAGTACTTC	CASSFSGGQETQYF
NA	TRBV6-5	TRBJ2-2	NA	TGTGCCAGCAGTTATCGGGGCACCGGGGAGCTGTTTTTT	CASSYRGTGELFF
TRBD1	TRBV18	TRBJ1-2	NA	TGTGCCAGCTCACAAAAGACAGGGAACTATGGCTACACCTTC	CASSQKTGNYGYTF
TRBD1	TRBV6-5	TRBJ2-5	NA	TGTGCCAGCAGCCACGGACAGGGCCAAGAGACCCAGTACTTC	CASSHGQGQETQYF
TRBD1	TRBV12-5	TRBJ1-6	few	TGTGCTAGTGGACTTGCCGGGACAGGGGAGTCGGGGGGACGGCCCTATAATTCACCCCTCCACTTT	CASGLAGTGESGGRPYNSPLHF
NA	TRBV7-6	TRBJ1-1	NA	TGTGCCAGCAGCTTATACGAGGCGGGGAACACTGAAGCTTTCTTT	CASSLYEAGNTEAFF
NA	TRBV5-1	TRBJ2-5	NA	TGCGCCAGCAGCTTTTTTAGTGGGGACTCTAGGGAGACCCAGTACTTC	CASSFFSGDSRETQYF
TRBD1	TRBV7-9	TRBJ1-1	NA	TGTGCCAGCAGCCCCCGGGGACAGGGTGAAGCTTTCTTT	CASSPRGQGEAFF
NA	TRBV12-3/TRBV12-4	TRBJ2-2	NA	TGTGCCAGCAGGCCCACAGGGTACGGGGAGCTGTTTTTT	CASRPTGYGELFF
TRBD1	TRBV5-4	TRBJ1-5	once	TGTGCCAGCAGCTTCGACAGGGATCAGCCCCAGCATTTT	CASSFDRDQPQHF